The 10 T cell receptor beta chains listed next were all sequenced from one sample in a study of beta chain features in type 1 diabetes. Study conclusions and caveats: People with Type 1 diabetes carried modestly yet significantly shorter TCRB CDR3s in all four CD4+ subsets.

For these receptors, no antigen is known. TCRB transcripts that were expressed got sequenced, as all of the isolated RNA had been reverse transcribed. Profiled with immunoSEQ multiplex PCR; TCRdb holds only in-frame clones, not every one. The sample holds hundreds of thousands of clones, roughly a tenth seen once. The sample comprised central memory CD4+ T cells from blood. The receptors were sampled from a man between 25 and 39 years old with type 1 diabetes.

This clone was observed a handful of times. This sequence joins TRBV5-6 and TRBJ2-5; no firm D call. V lost 6 bases and J 1 base, leaving 4 bases between the germline ends. The length of the CDR3 is 11 residues. Germline V gene sequence: CDR1 SGHDT, CDR2 YYEEEE. This CDR3 reads CASIFQETQYF. For the CDR3, the DNA is TGTGCCAGCATCTTCCAAGAGACCCAGTACTTC.

This clone was seen more than once but under ten times. The sample holds other DNA sequences that translate to the same CDR3. The rearrangement joins TRBV19 to TRBJ2-7, with 9 bases lining up with TRBD1. Losses at the gene ends were 6 bases for V and 6 bases for J; bases not matched to a gene: 12. Germline V gene data show CDR1 as LNHDA and CDR2 as SQIVND (reference sequence). The CDR3 loop spans 15 amino acids. CDR3 protein: CASSSLGQGVSEQYF. The CDR3 DNA reads as TGTGCCAGTAGCTCCCTGGGACAGGGTGTTTCCGAGCAGTACTTC.

This clone was seen many times. The chain joins TRBV10-3 to TRBJ1-2; D unresolved. Trimming shortened V by 6 bases and J by 4 bases, and 12 bases separated the two germline ends. The CDR3 extends over 13 amino acids. Looked up from germline, CDR1 is ENHRY and CDR2 is SYGVKD. This CDR3 is CAISDPFVYGYTF. The CDR3 DNA is TGTGCCATCAGCGACCCCTTCGTCTATGGCTACACCTTC.

This clone has only a few counts. CDR3 bases: TGCGCCAGCAGCCAAGGGGTGGCTAGGGATAATTCACCCCTCCACTTT. The encoded protein is CASSQGVARDNSPLHF. This sequence joins TRBV4-3 and TRBJ1-6; D remains unclear. The germline gives CDR1 LGHNA, CDR2 YSLEER. Trimming left V 1 base short and J 5 bases short, with 12 bases between. The CDR3 runs to 16 residues.

V and J are TRBV11-2 and TRBJ2-1; 8 bases line up with TRBD2. Germline CDR1 and CDR2: SGHAT and FQNNGV. This CDR3 has 15 amino acids. The J segment lost 3 bases and the V segment lost 0 bases, leaving 1 base of the junction unmatched. CDR3 residues: CASSLELAVYNEQFF. In DNA form, the CDR3 reads TGTGCCAGCAGCTTAGAACTAGCGGTCTACAATGAGCAGTTCTTC.

With regard to this clone: The identical CDR3 is also encoded by other nucleotide sequences in the sample. V usage is TRBV20-1 and J usage is TRBJ2-3; D unresolved. Trimming removed 4 bases from V and 3 bases from J, with 5 bases in between. CDR3 size: 11 residues. Germline assignment: CDR1 DFQATT and CDR2 SNEGSKA (reference sequence). CDR3 loop: CSATRTDTQYF. CDR3 nucleotide sequence: TGCAGTGCTACCCGTACAGATACGCAGTATTTT.

The sample holds a few counts of this clone. CDR3 sequence: CASSLGGYQPQHF. CDR3 sequence (DNA): TGTGCCAGCAGCTTAGGGGGTTATCAGCCCCAGCATTTT. The chain uses TRBV27 and TRBJ1-5; tentative D call: TRBD1 (6 bases). There are 13 residues in the CDR3. Germline CDR1 reads MNHEY; CDR2 reads SMNVEV (reference sequence). V lost 6 bases and J lost 5, with 11 bases in between.

The chain joins TRBV4-1 to TRBJ2-5, with D hard to call. In germline, CDR1 is MGHRA, CDR2 YSYEKL. The CDR3 loop spans 15 amino acids. V gave up 0 bases and J gave up 2 bases, with 10 bases separating them. DNA of the CDR3: TGCGCCAGCAGCCAAGATGGACGGAGACAAGAGACCCAGTACTTC. Translating gives CASSQDGRRQETQYF.

This clone has a handful of counts. The chain recombines TRBV29-1 with TRBJ1-5; D might be TRBD1 (6 bases). CDR3 length: 15 amino acids. V was pared by 6 bases and J by 4 bases, with 19 bases between. Germline V lookup: CDR1 SQVTM, CDR2 ANQGSEA. The CDR3 DNA sequence: TGCAGCGTGGACGCCGGGGGGCAATCAAATCAGCCCCAGCATTTT. It encodes CSVDAGGQSNQPQHF. The variable domain in full, with the rest retrieved from reference TRBV29-1 and TRBJ1-5, is SAVISQKPSRDICQRGTSLTIQCQVDSQVTMMFWYRQQPGQSLTLIATANQGSEATYESGFVIDKFPISRPNLTFSTLTVSNMSPEDSSIYLCSVDAGGQSNQPQHFGDGTRLSIL.

This clone was counted only a few times. The chain is built from TRBV14 and TRBJ1-1; tentatively, D is TRBD1 (5 bases). Germline V gives CDR1 SGHDN, CDR2 FVKESK. The CDR3 runs to 14 residues. V lost 4 bases and J lost 4, with 13 bases in between. The CDR3 DNA sequence: TGTGCCAGCAGCCCCCTGGGACCTACCACTGAAGCTTTCTTT. Its protein product is CASSPLGPTTEAFF.